Only a few counts were recorded for the clone carrying this TCR beta chain. Time point noted: pre-treatment baseline. At 12 weeks after first infusion, RECIST 1.1 defined response for most patients. This specimen belongs to a study of blood T cell dynamics during melanoma immunotherapy. Study-level information: First-line therapy was either pembrolizumab or nivolumab with ipilimumab for metastatic melanoma.

Germline V gene lookup returns CDR1 SGDLS and CDR2 YYNGEE. There are 14 residues in the CDR3. V was clipped by 2 bases and J by 2 bases, with 10 bases between them. A fixed DNA input of about 320 ng was used per bulk PBMC sample. Using immunoSEQ multiplex PCR, the repertoire was profiled, and TCRdb retains in-frame clones only, with some absent. Among around 13,000 clones, 85% to 90% were seen once, and the ten largest hold 6%. Sequenced here: blood, sampled from a patient treated with checkpoint blockade. The chain couples TRBV9 to TRBJ1-1; D gene unclear. The TCR comes from a human donor with melanoma. The CDR3 is CASSVSPGNTEAFF. The CDR3 DNA reads TGTGCCAGCAGCGTTTCCCCAGGTAACACTGAAGCTTTCTTT.